This TCR beta chain stems from a study of PD-1 blockade in mismatch repair-deficient tumors. Turning to the study itself: Patients had approximately 12 mismatch repair-deficient cancer types and were previously treated and progressing. Broader study findings: Tumor-resident clones, often undetectable pretreatment in blood, expanded then contracted after pembrolizumab.

Germline V gene lookup returns CDR1 MDHEN and CDR2 SYDVKM. The trim removed 2 bases at V and 1 base at J, leaving 3 bases unmatched. This CDR3 has 16 residues. Profiling relied on immunoSEQ multiplex PCR, and the TCRdb table lists in-frame clones only, not all of them. The data show 100,000 to 150,000 clones, roughly nine tenths seen once. Worth noting for this clone: What it binds is unknown.

Mismatch repair deficiency was confirmed in all patients, by PCR or immunohistochemistry. TCRs were sequenced from a few patients responding to pembrolizumab. The specimen comprised peripheral blood, sampled 44 weeks after starting pembrolizumab. The TCR sequence derives from an adult with mismatch repair-deficient cancer. The chain is built from TRBV28 and TRBJ2-7, with 12 bases matching TRBD2. The CDR3 spells CASSLPGLAGSYEQYF. CDR3 sequence (DNA): TGTGCCAGCAGTTTACCTGGACTAGCGGGGTCCTACGAGCAGTACTTC.